What follows describes a single T cell receptor beta chain. The antigen remains unidentified. When sampled, the donors appeared nominally healthy, though they likely had unrecorded immune exposures. The V segment lost 5 bases and the J segment 4 bases; nucleotides outside the gene matches: 6. The germline CDR1 and CDR2 sequences are SGHNT and YYREEE (reference sequence). The CDR3 runs to 15 residues. The PCR ran on 60 Vbeta and 13 Jbeta primers. Only in-frame clones appear in the TCRdb table, and some are missing; sequencing was by immunoSEQ multiplex PCR. The sample has over 75,000 clones, over 60% seen once. This specimen comes from a study of cytomegalovirus exposure and HLA in healthy donors. Study-wide results and caveats: Follow-up analysis later connected one missense variant in DCLRE1C with trimming of TCR beta V- and J-genes. The majority of CMV-associated TCR beta chains were reported as apparently HLA-restricted in a later analysis. An analysis done earlier found most TCR beta V segments productive about 90% or about 30% of the time.

This TCR came from a man aged 55 to 69 in good health and CMV-seropositive. Material for sequencing was PBMCs. This chain connects TRBV5-4 to TRBJ2-5, with 12 bases lining up with TRBD2. The CDR3 protein is CASSSSGGALETQYF. CDR3 in DNA: TGTGCCAGCAGTTCTAGCGGGGGGGCCCTAGAGACCCAGTACTTC.